This entry lists 11 T cell receptor beta chains sequenced from one sample in a study of beta chain features in type 1 diabetes. Sequenced material consisted of expressed TCRB transcripts (all of the isolated RNA was reverse transcribed). The table came from immunoSEQ multiplex PCR; TCRdb's copy has only in-frame clones and leaves some out. This table has approximately 730,000 clones, around an eighth appearing once. Their specific antigens are unknown. Notes on the study in general: People with Type 1 diabetes carried modestly yet significantly shorter TCRB CDR3s in all four CD4+ subsets.

Sequences were obtained from naive CD4+ T cells from blood. These receptors all stem from a man in his late teens or twenties with type 1 diabetes.

This chain connects TRBV6-5 to TRBJ1-3, with 9 positions matching TRBD1. With V trimmed by 0 bases and J by 5 bases, 5 bases remained unmatched. Germline CDR1 reads MNHEY; CDR2 reads SVGAGI. The CDR3 has 16 amino acids. CDR3 sequence: CASSYSKQGARNTIYF. The CDR3 DNA follows: TGTGCCAGCAGTTACTCGAAACAGGGGGCACGAAACACCATATATTTT.

This clone was seen a handful of times. CDR3 residues: CASSFDGNTEAFF. The CDR3 DNA follows: TGTGCCAGCAGTTTTGACGGGAACACTGAAGCTTTCTTT. This rearrangement joins TRBV6-5 to TRBJ1-1; D gene uncertain. Germline V lookup: CDR1 MNHEY, CDR2 SVGAGI. V gave up 4 bases and J gave up 1 base, with 7 bases separating them. The CDR3 is 13 residues long.

Only a few counts were recorded for this clone. The chain carries TRBV10-3 and TRBJ1-2; TRBD1 agrees at 12 bases. The CDR3 has 14 residues. Per germline, CDR1 ENHRY and CDR2 SYGVKD. The V and J ends lost 6 bases and 7 bases, in that order; junction bases with no gene match: 6. CDR3 sequence: CAISPGQGAFGYTF. Written as DNA, the CDR3 is TGTGCCATCAGCCCGGGACAGGGGGCCTTTGGCTACACCTTC.

The J gene is TRBJ2-7, the V gene TRBV30; D is undetermined. There are 17 residues in the CDR3. Germline V gene lookup returns CDR1 GTSNPN and CDR2 SVGIG (reference sequence). The V end was cut by 3 bases, the J end by 1 base, with 22 bases between. The CDR3: CAWRLALVSDRSYEQYF. The DNA for the CDR3 is TGTGCCTGGAGGCTTGCACTGGTTTCCGATCGGTCCTACGAGCAGTACTTC.

This clone was seen a handful of times. This chain uses TRBV5-6 with TRBJ1-5, with D perhaps matching TRBD1 (6 bases). Trimming took 0 bases from V and 4 from J, leaving 14 bases between them. Germline assignment: CDR1 SGHDT and CDR2 YYEEEE. This CDR3 is 16 amino acids long. CDR3 DNA: TGTGCCAGCAGCTTGGGTCGGTGGAGGGGGAATCAGCCCCAGCATTTT. It translates to CASSLGRWRGNQPQHF.

This chain links TRBV2 with TRBJ2-5; D gene uncertain. Germline CDR1 is SNHLY and CDR2 is FYNNEI. This CDR3 comprises 12 residues. V was shortened by 5 bases and J by 4 bases, with 8 bases between the two germline ends. CDR3: CASSSIGETQYF. The CDR3 DNA reads TGTGCCAGCAGTTCGATCGGAGAGACCCAGTACTTC. Supplemented by reference TRBV2 and TRBJ2-5, the full variable domain reads EPEVTQTPSHQVTQMGQEVILRCVPISNHLYFYWYRQILGQKVEFLVSFYNNEISEKSEIFDDQFSVERPDGSNFTLKIRSTKLEDSAMYFCASSSIGETQYFGPGTRLLVL.

This clone was seen more than once but under ten times. The chain couples TRBV5-1 to TRBJ1-2; maybe TRBD1 (6 bases). V shed 4 bases and J shed 4 bases, with 17 bases lying between them. This CDR3 contains 15 residues. The germline gives CDR1 SGHRS, CDR2 YFSETQ. CDR3 in amino acids: CASSRDAGAGYGYTF. In DNA, the CDR3 is TGCGCCAGCAGCCGCGACGCGGGGGCGGGCTATGGCTACACCTTC.

This clone appeared a few times. The chain carries TRBV6-5 and TRBJ2-3, with 9 positions matching TRBD1. Losses at the gene ends were 6 bases for V and 2 bases for J; bases not matched to a gene: 6. This CDR3 has 15 residues. CDR1 and CDR2 (germline): MNHEY, SVGAGI. This CDR3 is CASRFGQGITDTQYF. DNA of the CDR3: TGTGCCAGCAGGTTCGGACAGGGGATCACAGATACGCAGTATTTT.

V and J are TRBV27 and TRBJ2-6; 7 bases align to TRBD1. With 6 bases clipped from V and 0 bases from J, the junction kept 8 bases outside the gene matches. This CDR3 comprises 17 residues. The germline V gene encodes CDR1 MNHEY and CDR2 SMNVEV (reference sequence). CDR3: CASRLQGLFSGANVLTF. The CDR3 region has the DNA TGTGCCAGCAGATTACAGGGGTTGTTCTCTGGGGCCAACGTCCTGACTTTC.

The chain recombines TRBV28 with TRBJ1-2; 7 nucleotides match TRBD1. The germline V gene encodes CDR1 MDHEN and CDR2 SYDVKM. The CDR3 contains 15 residues. Trimming took 4 bases from V and 2 from J; bases not matched to a gene: 7. CDR3 DNA sequence: TGTGCCAGCAGTTACTCTACAGGGGTCAACTATGGCTACACCTTC. It specifies CASSYSTGVNYGYTF.

The chain couples TRBV5-1 to TRBJ2-6; no definite D call. This CDR3 comprises 15 residues. The germline CDR1 and CDR2 sequences are SGHRS and YFSETQ. The V end was cut by 0 bases, the J end by 2 bases, with 6 bases between. The CDR3 nucleotides are TGCGCCAGCAGCTTGGTCCGGGCTGGGGCCAACGTCCTGACTTTC. Residues: CASSLVRAGANVLTF. The whole variable domain, remainder taken from reference TRBV5-1 and TRBJ2-6, is KAGVTQTPRYLIKTRGQQVTLSCSPISGHRSVSWYQQTPGQGLQFLFEYFSETQRNKGNFPGRFSGRQFSNSRSEMNVSTLELGDSALYLCASSLVRAGANVLTFGAGSRLTVL.